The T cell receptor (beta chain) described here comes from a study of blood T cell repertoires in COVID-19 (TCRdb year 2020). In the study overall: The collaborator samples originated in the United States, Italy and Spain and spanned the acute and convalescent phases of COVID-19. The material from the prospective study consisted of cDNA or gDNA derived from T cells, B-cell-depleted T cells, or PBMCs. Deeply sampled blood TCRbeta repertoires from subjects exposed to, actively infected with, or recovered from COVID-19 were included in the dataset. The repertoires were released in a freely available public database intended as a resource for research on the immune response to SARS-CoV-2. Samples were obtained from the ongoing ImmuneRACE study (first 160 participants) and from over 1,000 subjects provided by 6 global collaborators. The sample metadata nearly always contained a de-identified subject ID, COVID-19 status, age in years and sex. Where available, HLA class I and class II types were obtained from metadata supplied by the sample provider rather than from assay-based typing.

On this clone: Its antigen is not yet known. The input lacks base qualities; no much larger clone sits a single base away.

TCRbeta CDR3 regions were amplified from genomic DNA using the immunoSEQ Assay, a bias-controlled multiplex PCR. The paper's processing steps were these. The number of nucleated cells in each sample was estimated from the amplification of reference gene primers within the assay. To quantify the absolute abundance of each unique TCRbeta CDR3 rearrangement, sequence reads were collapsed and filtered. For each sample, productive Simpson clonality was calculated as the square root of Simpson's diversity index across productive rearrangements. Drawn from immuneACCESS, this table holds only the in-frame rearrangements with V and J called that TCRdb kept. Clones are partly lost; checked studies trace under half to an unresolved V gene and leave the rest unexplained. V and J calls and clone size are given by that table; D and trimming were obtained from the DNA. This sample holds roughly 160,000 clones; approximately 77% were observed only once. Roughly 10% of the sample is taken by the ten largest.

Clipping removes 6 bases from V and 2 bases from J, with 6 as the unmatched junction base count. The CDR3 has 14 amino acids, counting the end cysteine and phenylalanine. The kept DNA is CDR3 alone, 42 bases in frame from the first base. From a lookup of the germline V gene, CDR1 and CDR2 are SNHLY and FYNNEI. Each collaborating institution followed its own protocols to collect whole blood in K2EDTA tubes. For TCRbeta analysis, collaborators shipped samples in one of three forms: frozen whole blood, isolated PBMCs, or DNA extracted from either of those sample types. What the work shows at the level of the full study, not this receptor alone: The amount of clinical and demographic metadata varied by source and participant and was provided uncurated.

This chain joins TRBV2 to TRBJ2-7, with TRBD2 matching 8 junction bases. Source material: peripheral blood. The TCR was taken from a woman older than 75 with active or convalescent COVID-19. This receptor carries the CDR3 CASRTTRGAYEQYF. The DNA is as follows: TGTGCCAGCAGGACGACGCGGGGGGCCTACGAGCAGTACTTC.